These 32 T cell receptor beta chains were sequenced from one sample in a study of CD8 T cells in Susac syndrome. An amount of RNA that ranged from roughly 0.5 to 1 ug was reverse transcribed with random hexamers. TCRdb reprocessed the immunoSEQ multiplex PCR reads with MiXCR, giving one entry per CDR3 protein. Among 100,000 to 150,000 distinct CDR3 sequences listed, around 95% were seen once. What was sequenced was CD8+ T cells from PBMCs. The receptors shown here come from a human donor with Susac syndrome.

The rearrangement uses TRBV6-6 and TRBJ2-2, with 8 bases lining up with TRBD2. V lost 7 bases to trimming and J lost 7 bases; unmatched junction nucleotides: 11. Germline V lookup: CDR1 MNHNY, CDR2 SVGAGI (reference sequence). The CDR3 consists of 15 residues. This CDR3 is CASTPRGVEGGELFF. The DNA of the CDR3 is TGTGCCAGCACCCCGCGGGGGGTTGAAGGCGGGGAGCTGTTTTTT.

V gene TRBV30 combines with J gene TRBJ2-7; D remains unclear. This CDR3 comprises 11 residues. CDR1 GTSNPN and CDR2 SVGIG come from the germline V gene (reference sequence). Trimming removed 2 bases at V and 2 bases at J, with 4 bases between. This CDR3 reads CAWSTAYEQYF. In DNA form, the CDR3 reads TGTGCCTGGAGTACAGCCTACGAGCAGTACTTC.

This clonotype was found once. This chain connects TRBV30 to TRBJ2-1, with TRBD2 as a possible D gene (6 bases). Per the germline V gene, CDR1 is GTSNPN and CDR2 is SVGIG (reference sequence). The V and J ends lost 0 bases and 6 bases respectively, with 18 bases between them. The CDR3 sequence is 16 residues long. The CDR3 DNA sequence: TGTGCCTGGAGTGTGGGAATGGCGGGGCTTATCAATGAGCAGTTCTTC. Its protein product is CAWSVGMAGLINEQFF.

This rearrangement joins TRBV4-3 to TRBJ1-5, with D possibly matching TRBD1 (5 bases). V was trimmed by 0 bases and J by 2 bases, leaving 8 bases between them. Germline values: CDR1 LGHNA, CDR2 YSLEER. The CDR3 is made up of 15 amino acids. The CDR3 region has the DNA TGCGCCAGCAGCCAAGATGGGGCGCGCAATCAGCCCCAGCATTTT. It is translated as CASSQDGARNQPQHF.

The chain uses TRBV30 and TRBJ1-1; possibly TRBD1 for D (6 bases). From germline, CDR1 is GTSNPN and CDR2 SVGIG (reference sequence). This CDR3 is 15 amino acids long. Trimming cost V 3 bases and J 0 bases, with 14 bases left between them. The CDR3 reads CAWRDFDRMNTEAFF. The CDR3 DNA is TGTGCCTGGAGGGACTTTGACAGGATGAACACTGAAGCTTTCTTT.

The chain couples TRBV12-3 or TRBV12-4 to TRBJ2-1; maybe TRBD2 (5 bases). CDR3 length: 13 residues. Trimming removed 10 bases at V and 6 bases at J, with 16 bases between. The CDR3 coding sequence is TGTGCCACCTCGACCGGGGTACCCAATGAGCAGTTCTTC. This codes for CATSTGVPNEQFF.

This chain's CDR3 is CASQGYNEQFF. The DNA of the CDR3 is TGCGCCAGCCAGGGTTACAATGAGCAGTTCTTC. V and J are TRBV10-2 and TRBJ2-1; tentative D call: TRBD1 (5 bases). Trimming removed 8 bases from V and 4 bases from J, with 6 bases in between. Germline CDR1 and CDR2: WSHSY and SAAADI. The CDR3 has 11 amino acids.

The chain carries TRBV30 and TRBJ2-6; D perhaps matches TRBD2 (5 bases). Trimming cost V 1 base and J 2 bases, with 12 bases left between them. In germline, CDR1 is GTSNPN, CDR2 SVGIG (reference sequence). The CDR3 consists of 16 residues. The CDR3 region is CAWSDKSGTGANVLTF. CDR3 DNA: TGTGCCTGGAGTGACAAATCGGGGACTGGGGCCAACGTCCTGACTTTC.

The rearrangement uses TRBV6-6 and TRBJ1-2; D is unresolved. This CDR3 spans 13 amino acids. The germline V gene has CDR1 MNHNY and CDR2 SVGAGI (reference sequence). Trimming cost V 4 bases and J 8 bases, with 14 bases left between them. CDR3 bases: TGTGCCAGCAGTTGGGCCGGGGTCGAGGGCTACACCTTC. It specifies CASSWAGVEGYTF.

V usage is TRBV9 and J usage is TRBJ2-3; D may match TRBD1 or TRBD2 (5 bases each). The V gene's germline CDR1 is SGDLS and CDR2 YYNGEE. V shed 3 bases and J shed 0 bases, with 5 bases lying between them. CDR3 size: 13 residues. CDR3 region: CASSGGSTDTQYF. CDR3 bases: TGTGCCAGCAGCGGGGGGAGCACAGATACGCAGTATTTT. Drawing the rest from reference TRBV9 and TRBJ2-3, the complete variable domain is DSGVTQTPKHLITATGQRVTLRCSPRSGDLSVYWYQQSLDQGLQFLIQYYNGEERAKGNILERFSAQQFPDLHSELNLSSLELGDSALYFCASSGGSTDTQYFGPGTRLTVL.

The J gene is TRBJ2-1, the V gene TRBV15, with TRBD2 matching 9 bases. This CDR3 contains 15 residues. The germline V gene encodes CDR1 LNHNV and CDR2 YYDKDF (reference sequence). The V gene end was trimmed by 0 bases and the J gene end by 10 bases; junction bases not matched to a gene: 7. This CDR3 is CATSRDQREAREQFF. The CDR3 coding sequence is TGTGCCACCAGCAGAGACCAGCGGGAGGCTAGGGAGCAGTTCTTC.

V usage is TRBV6-2 or TRBV6-3 and J usage is TRBJ2-1; no clear D gene. Germline CDR1 reads MNHEY; CDR2 reads SVGEGT. V dropped 3 bases and J dropped 4 bases, with 4 bases sitting between them. This CDR3 has 12 residues. The CDR3 coding sequence is TGTGCCAGCAGTTATATTTACAATGAGCAGTTCTTC. This translates into CASSYIYNEQFF.

The rearrangement joins TRBV29-1 to TRBJ2-1; possibly TRBD2 for D (5 bases). There are 14 residues in the CDR3. Germline V gene data show CDR1 as SQVTM and CDR2 as ANQGSEA. V gave up 6 bases and J gave up 0 bases, with 12 bases separating them. The CDR3 DNA is TGCAGCGTAGAAACGGGATACTCCTACAATGAGCAGTTCTTC. Protein: CSVETGYSYNEQFF.

The rearrangement links TRBV9 to TRBJ1-2; TRBD1 might be the D (5 bases). V shed 0 bases and J shed 1 base, with 13 bases lying between them. Per germline, CDR1 SGDLS and CDR2 YYNGEE. The CDR3 is 16 amino acids. CDR3 loop: CASSVDPTDINYGYTF. The CDR3 coding sequence is TGTGCCAGCAGCGTAGACCCGACAGATATTAACTATGGCTACACCTTC.

The genes are TRBV5-1 and TRBJ1-2; no reliable D call. CDR3 length: 13 amino acids. V was cut by 5 bases and J by 4 bases, with 12 bases left in between. Germline V CDR1 and CDR2: SGHRS, YFSETQ. The CDR3 sequence: CASRSGGPYGYTF. For the CDR3, the DNA is TGCGCCAGCAGGTCGGGCGGGCCCTATGGCTACACCTTC.

The V gene is TRBV6-1, the J gene TRBJ2-7; no clear D. V dropped 3 bases and J dropped 3 bases, with 12 bases sitting between them. CDR1 and CDR2 from the germline V gene are MNHNS and SASEGT. The CDR3 spans 14 residues. CDR3 protein: CASSEAKGGYEQYF. The CDR3 DNA reads TGTGCCAGCAGTGAGGCCAAGGGTGGCTACGAGCAGTACTTC.

The V and J genes are TRBV9 and TRBJ2-1; a weak D match, TRBD2 (6 bases). CDR1 and CDR2 (germline): SGDLS, YYNGEE. There are 16 residues in the CDR3. V was pared by 0 bases and J by 7 bases, with 17 bases between. Written as DNA, the CDR3 is TGTGCCAGCAGCGTAGGGGAGGTACTTGGGCAAAATGAGCAGTTCTTC. Its protein product is CASSVGEVLGQNEQFF.

The chain has TRBV5-1 and TRBJ1-1, with D unresolved. The CDR3 sequence is 14 residues long. The germline V gene encodes CDR1 SGHRS and CDR2 YFSETQ. The V and J ends lost 4 bases and 2 bases respectively, with 12 bases between them. The CDR3 DNA sequence: TGCGCCAGCAGCGGATTACAAGGAAACACTGAAGCTTTCTTT. Amino acids: CASSGLQGNTEAFF. Drawing the rest from reference TRBV5-1 and TRBJ1-1, the complete variable domain is KAGVTQTPRYLIKTRGQQVTLSCSPISGHRSVSWYQQTPGQGLQFLFEYFSETQRNKGNFPGRFSGRQFSNSRSEMNVSTLELGDSALYLCASSGLQGNTEAFFGQGTRLTVV.

The V and J genes are TRBV13 and TRBJ2-7; D is possibly TRBD2 (5 bases). CDR3 length: 14 residues. Germline V gene data show CDR1 as PRHDT and CDR2 as FYEKMQ (reference sequence). V gave up 1 base and J gave up 2 bases, with 9 bases separating them. DNA of the CDR3: TGTGCCAGCAGCTTAGCTCTAGCTGCCTACGAGCAGTACTTC. Residues: CASSLALAAYEQYF.

In DNA, the CDR3 is TGTGCCTGGGAGCATCTAGGGGACAGGGTCTCTGAAGCTTTCTTT. The encoded protein is CAWEHLGDRVSEAFF. This sequence joins TRBV30 and TRBJ1-1, with 9 bases identical to TRBD1. The CDR3 has 15 residues. V lost 5 bases, J lost 6 bases, and 13 bases stayed unmatched. Germline CDR1 and CDR2: GTSNPN and SVGIG (reference sequence).

This sequence joins TRBV7-8 and TRBJ2-3, with 9 bases fitting TRBD2. The CDR3 spans 20 residues. The germline gives CDR1 SGHVS, CDR2 FQNEAQ. J lost 0 bases, V lost 5 bases, and 18 bases had no gene match. CDR3 region: CASSPTRWLAGITSTDTQYF. DNA of the CDR3: TGTGCCAGCAGCCCCACGCGCTGGCTAGCGGGAATCACTAGCACAGATACGCAGTATTTT.

The V and J genes are TRBV20-1 and TRBJ2-5, with 9 bases lining up with TRBD2. The ends lost 6 bases at V and 5 bases at J; junction bases unmatched: 7. Germline CDR1 is DFQATT and CDR2 is SNEGSKA (reference sequence). CDR3 length: 13 residues. The CDR3 sequence is CSAALAGRETQYF. As DNA, the CDR3 is TGCAGTGCAGCACTAGCGGGCCGGGAGACCCAGTACTTC.

This clonotype has a single count. The chain has TRBV20-1 and TRBJ2-3, with D unclear. The V end lost 4 bases, the J end lost 5 bases, and 16 bases lay between the germline ends. CDR3 length: 14 residues. Germline V gene lookup returns CDR1 DFQATT and CDR2 SNEGSKA (reference sequence). This CDR3 is CSANRRRREDTQYF. The CDR3 DNA follows: TGCAGTGCTAATCGCCGAAGACGAGAAGATACGCAGTATTTT.

The rearrangement uses TRBV7-9 and TRBJ2-5; D perhaps matches TRBD1 (5 bases). Germline loops: CDR1 SEHNR, CDR2 FQNEAQ (reference sequence). The CDR3 consists of 15 residues. Trimming removed 1 base at V and 3 bases at J, with 12 bases between. The DNA of the CDR3 is TGTGCCAGCAGCTTAGGAGGAGACAGCGAAGAGACCCAGTACTTC. Translation: CASSLGGDSEETQYF.

This CDR3 reads CASSFRGGTDTQYF. The CDR3 coding sequence is TGTGCCAGCAGTTTCCGAGGGGGCACAGATACGCAGTATTTT. V is TRBV12-3 or TRBV12-4 and J is TRBJ2-3; D tentatively fits TRBD1 or TRBD2 (5 bases each). The V end was cut by 3 bases, the J end by 1 base, with 8 bases between. The CDR3 runs to 14 residues.

CDR3 sequence reads: CASRQGLAGFSYNEQFF. Here the CDR3 DNA reads TGTGCCAGCAGACAGGGACTAGCGGGCTTCTCCTACAATGAGCAGTTCTTC. The chain combines TRBV3-1 with TRBJ2-1; TRBD2 matches at 12 bases. V gave up 6 bases and J gave up 0 bases; unmatched junction bases: 6. The CDR3 extends over 17 amino acids. Per germline, CDR1 LGHDT and CDR2 YNNKEL (reference sequence).

The chain couples TRBV9 to TRBJ2-2; D perhaps matches TRBD2 (6 bases). Germline loops: CDR1 SGDLS, CDR2 YYNGEE. The ends were cut back, 4 bases at V and 7 bases at J, with 26 bases in the middle. The CDR3 is 18 amino acids. CDR3 amino acids: CASSPRPGEVLNVGELFF. The CDR3 DNA sequence: TGTGCCAGCAGCCCCCGTCCGGGAGAGGTGTTAAATGTCGGGGAGCTGTTTTTT.

The rearrangement joins TRBV7-8 to TRBJ2-3; 9 positions agree with TRBD2. With 1 base clipped from V and 1 base from J, the junction kept 3 bases outside the gene matches. In germline, CDR1 is SGHVS, CDR2 FQNEAQ. There are 16 residues in the CDR3. The CDR3 loop reads CASSLVGGRGTDTQYF. The CDR3 DNA reads TGTGCCAGCAGCTTAGTGGGCGGGAGGGGCACAGATACGCAGTATTTT.

The V gene is TRBV19, the J gene TRBJ1-5, with TRBD1 matching over 9 bases. V was clipped by 7 bases and J by 4 bases; unmatched bases: 5. The CDR3 consists of 14 residues. CDR1 LNHDA and CDR2 SQIVND come from the germline V gene (reference sequence). This CDR3 reads CASKDRGPNQPQHF. DNA for the CDR3: TGTGCCAGTAAGGACAGGGGCCCAAATCAGCCCCAGCATTTT.

This chain links TRBV20-1 with TRBJ2-1; 7 positions agree with TRBD2. The J segment lost 5 bases and the V segment lost 0 bases, leaving 7 bases of the junction unmatched. This CDR3 has 15 residues. Germline values: CDR1 DFQATT, CDR2 SNEGSKA (reference sequence). CDR3: CSARDLAANHNEQFF. CDR3 DNA sequence: TGCAGTGCTAGAGATCTAGCGGCTAATCACAATGAGCAGTTCTTC.

The J gene is TRBJ1-2, the V gene TRBV5-6; no clear D gene. This CDR3 contains 14 residues. Germline V gives CDR1 SGHDT, CDR2 YYEEEE. Trimming took off 0 bases at V and 4 bases at J, with 10 bases between the two ends. The CDR3 loop is CASSLDVHPYGYTF. Written as DNA, the CDR3 is TGTGCCAGCAGCTTGGACGTACATCCCTATGGCTACACCTTC.

V and J are TRBV15 and TRBJ2-1, with TRBD2 matching over 8 bases. The V gene end was trimmed by 7 bases and the J gene end by 5 bases; junction bases not matched to a gene: 7. Germline V gene data show CDR1 as LNHNV and CDR2 as YYDKDF (reference sequence). The CDR3 runs to 14 residues. Here the CDR3 DNA reads TGTGCCACCAATCTAGCGGGCTTAAACAATGAGCAGTTCTTC. Its protein product is CATNLAGLNNEQFF.